These 18 T cell receptor beta chains originate from one sample sequenced in a study of PD-1 and CTLA-4 blockade in melanoma. Sequencing was performed with immunoSEQ multiplex PCR; in TCRdb, only in-frame clones are kept and a portion is missing. The data show 20,000 or so clones, roughly 88% seen once. The sequencing here drew on CD8+ T cells from peripheral blood, taken before anti-PD-1 treatment. Source of these receptors: a human donor with melanoma.

The V and J genes are TRBV7-9 and TRBJ2-7, with 7 bases identical to TRBD1. Germline V gene lookup returns CDR1 SEHNR and CDR2 FQNEAQ (reference sequence). J lost 4 bases, V lost 4 bases, and 13 bases had no gene match. CDR3 length: 16 residues. This CDR3 reads CASSSNRDSYPYEQYF. In nucleotides, the CDR3 is TGTGCCAGCAGCTCTAACCGGGACAGCTATCCATACGAGCAGTACTTC.

This sequence joins TRBV4-2 and TRBJ2-3; no definite D call. V lost 4 bases to trimming and J lost 3 bases, with 8 bases between them. Germline V gene data show CDR1 as LGHNA and CDR2 as YNFKEQ. The CDR3 is 13 residues long. In DNA form, the CDR3 reads TGTGCCAGCAGCCTTTTACTAACAGATACGCAGTATTTT. This translates into CASSLLLTDTQYF.

CDR3 coding DNA: TGTGCCAGCAGTTACCGGGGGAACACTGAAGCTTTCTTT. Translated, it gives CASSYRGNTEAFF. The chain is built from TRBV28 and TRBJ1-1; unclear D gene. Germline loops: CDR1 MDHEN, CDR2 SYDVKM. V was trimmed by 4 bases and J by 1 base, leaving 7 bases between them. The CDR3 has 13 amino acids.

The chain links TRBV28 to TRBJ2-5; TRBD1 matches at 9 bases. Germline V gene lookup returns CDR1 MDHEN and CDR2 SYDVKM. J gave up 4 bases and V 0 bases, and 0 bases lay outside the gene matches. The CDR3 runs 14 residues. The CDR3 here is CASSLWGQGETQYF. The CDR3 DNA reads as TGTGCCAGCAGTTTATGGGGACAGGGAGAGACCCAGTACTTC.

The chain combines TRBV28 with TRBJ1-2; the match to TRBD1 covers 11 bases. The CDR3 has 14 residues. The V gene end was trimmed by 4 bases and the J gene end by 5 bases; junction bases not matched to a gene: 3. CDR1 and CDR2 from the germline V gene are MDHEN and SYDVKM. For the CDR3, the DNA is TGTGCCAGCAGTTACGGACAGGGGGCATATGGCTACACCTTC. Protein product: CASSYGQGAYGYTF.

The rearrangement uses TRBV2 and TRBJ1-2; tentatively, D is TRBD1 (6 bases). Trimming pared 3 bases from V and 3 bases from J, leaving 8 bases between. The CDR3 runs to 13 residues. Germline CDR1 is SNHLY and CDR2 is FYNNEI. The CDR3 nucleotides read TGTGCCAGCAGTGAGGGGGCGGACTATGGCTACACCTTC. It specifies CASSEGADYGYTF.

This clone occurred once. The chain links TRBV4-3 to TRBJ1-1; the match to TRBD1 covers 8 bases. The CDR3 totals 17 residues. Trimming removed 0 bases from V and 1 base from J; junction bases left unmatched: 7. Germline loops: CDR1 LGHNA, CDR2 YSLEER. CDR3 amino acids: CASSQEGTGLRNTEAFF. CDR3 nucleotides: TGCGCCAGCAGCCAAGAGGGGACAGGACTAAGGAACACTGAAGCTTTCTTT.

This clone has just one count. The chain has TRBV27 and TRBJ1-5; 7 bases map to TRBD1. CDR1 is MNHEY and CDR2 is SMNVEV in the germline V gene (reference sequence). Losses at the gene ends were 2 bases for V and 5 bases for J; bases not matched to a gene: 6. The CDR3 extends over 15 amino acids. CDR3 bases: TGTGCCAGCAGTTTAATGGCCACAGGGGATCAGCCCCAGCATTTT. Its translation: CASSLMATGDQPQHF.

The gene calls are TRBV3-1 (or the pseudogene TRBV3-2) and TRBJ1-1; 7 bases agree with TRBD1. Looked up from germline, CDR1 is LGHDT and CDR2 is YNNKEL (reference sequence). The V segment lost 1 base and the J segment 0 bases; nucleotides outside the gene matches: 11. The CDR3 sequence is 18 residues long. The CDR3 here is CASSQGNWRGLMNTEAFF. CDR3 DNA: TGTGCCAGCAGCCAAGGTAACTGGAGGGGGCTCATGAACACTGAAGCTTTCTTT.

The V gene is TRBV7-6, the J gene TRBJ2-1, with TRBD2 identical over 10 bases. Germline assignment: CDR1 SGHVS and CDR2 FNYEAQ. V lost 5 bases, J lost 6 bases, and 7 bases stayed unmatched. This CDR3 region has 15 residues. CDR3 residues: CASSHGASGGNEQFF. CDR3 nucleotides: TGTGCCAGCAGCCATGGGGCTAGCGGGGGCAATGAGCAGTTCTTC.

The V and J genes are TRBV3-1 (or the pseudogene TRBV3-2) and TRBJ1-1; D is unresolved. CDR3 length: 14 amino acids. In germline, CDR1 is LGHDT, CDR2 YNNKEL (reference sequence). The V end lost 0 bases, the J end lost 3 bases, and 8 bases lay between the germline ends. The CDR3 DNA sequence: TGTGCCAGCAGCCAAGATCGGCAGGACACTGAAGCTTTCTTT. Its translation is CASSQDRQDTEAFF.

By frequency in the sample, this clone is medium-sized. The rearrangement joins TRBV6-2 or TRBV6-3 to TRBJ1-3, with D possibly being TRBD1 (5 bases). Deletions cut 6 bases from V and 3 bases from J, with 18 bases between. The CDR3 totals 16 residues. Germline CDR1 reads MNHEY; CDR2 reads SVGEGT. CDR3 loop: CASSERDGSYGNTIYF. DNA for the CDR3: TGTGCCAGCAGCGAGAGGGACGGATCTTATGGAAACACCATATATTTT.

The rearrangement links TRBV29-1 to TRBJ1-1, with TRBD1 matching 7 bases. After removal of 6 bases from V and 0 bases from J, the junction contained 4 bases not matched to a gene. Germline CDR1 is SQVTM and CDR2 is ANQGSEA. There are 13 residues in the CDR3. Here the CDR3 reads CSVRDSMNTEAFF. The CDR3 region has the DNA TGCAGCGTACGGGACAGCATGAACACTGAAGCTTTCTTT.

This chain uses TRBV6-5 with TRBJ1-1; possibly TRBD1 for D (6 bases). V lost 8 bases and J lost 1, with 11 bases in between. This CDR3 is 13 amino acids long. The germline gives CDR1 MNHEY, CDR2 SVGAGI. Here the CDR3 DNA reads TGTGCCAGCGGAGGGACAACGAACACTGAAGCTTTCTTT. Its translation is CASGGTTNTEAFF.

V usage is TRBV6-2 or TRBV6-3 and J usage is TRBJ2-1; 7 bases map to TRBD2. From germline, CDR1 is MNHEY and CDR2 SVGEGT. This CDR3 is 15 amino acids long. J was trimmed by 6 bases and V by 4 bases; bases with no gene match: 9. The CDR3 here is CASSSPGLGSNEQFF. CDR3 sequence (DNA): TGTGCCAGCAGTTCTCCCGGACTAGGATCCAATGAGCAGTTCTTC.

J is TRBJ1-2 and V is TRBV6-5; no firm D call. This CDR3 region has 14 residues. Deletions cut 0 bases from V and 4 bases from J, with 9 bases between. The germline V gene has CDR1 MNHEY and CDR2 SVGAGI. The CDR3 DNA reads TGTGCCAGCAGTTACTCAGGAGAGAGCTATGGCTACACCTTC. It translates to CASSYSGESYGYTF.

V is TRBV5-6 and J is TRBJ1-1; no definite D call. This CDR3 spans 14 amino acids. In germline, CDR1 is SGHDT, CDR2 YYEEEE. V was pared by 0 bases and J by 2 bases, with 8 bases between. Here the CDR3 DNA reads TGTGCCAGCAGCTTGGCAACACCAAACACTGAAGCTTTCTTT. It specifies CASSLATPNTEAFF.

This clone was observed once. This CDR3 is CASSPWTGAGEKLFF. The DNA of the CDR3 is TGTGCCAGCAGCCCCTGGACAGGGGCGGGTGAAAAACTGTTTTTT. The chain employs TRBV7-6 and TRBJ1-4; 9 bases are shared with TRBD1. V dropped 5 bases and J dropped 7; count of bases not matched to a gene: 8. The CDR3 consists of 15 residues. The germline gives CDR1 SGHVS, CDR2 FNYEAQ.